This passage covers 26 T cell receptor beta chains from one sample sequenced in a study of graft-versus-host responses after intestinal transplantation. The protocol was immunoSEQ multiplex PCR, while the TCRdb copy is restricted to in-frame clones and leaves out a portion. Of thousands of clones listed, around a third are singletons. Irradiated, violet-dye-labeled stimulator cells, about 200,000 in number, were plated with about 200,000 CFSE-labeled responder cells. Sequenced here: alloreactive CD8+ T cells from a mixed lymphocyte reaction culture, sampled before transplantation. Documented subset: CFSE-low proliferating T cells sorted from approximately six-day pre-transplant mixed lymphocyte reaction (GvH or HvG direction). Receptors originate from a human patient who was an organ donor for intestinal transplantation.

The CDR3 DNA reads as TGTGCCAGCAGTAAGACAGGGGCGGACACCGGGGAGCTGTTTTTT. It translates to CASSKTGADTGELFF. The chain couples TRBV7-9 to TRBJ2-2, with 8 positions matching TRBD1. The ends lost 6 bases at V and 3 bases at J; junction bases unmatched: 6. Germline V gives CDR1 SEHNR, CDR2 FQNEAQ (reference sequence). The CDR3 loop spans 15 amino acids.

The chain recombines TRBV30 with TRBJ2-3, with 13 bases aligning to TRBD2. J lost 0 bases, V lost 1 base, and 4 bases had no gene match. The length of the CDR3 is 17 residues. Germline V gene lookup returns CDR1 GTSNPN and CDR2 SVGIG (reference sequence). CDR3 bases: TGTGCCTGGAGTGGGACTAGCGGGGGCCCTAGCACAGATACGCAGTATTTT. Translated, it gives CAWSGTSGGPSTDTQYF.

Within the sample, this clone is medium-sized. CDR3 residues: CASSPAGGLSGYTF. CDR3 coding DNA: TGTGCCAGCAGCCCGGCGGGGGGCTTGAGTGGCTACACCTTC. The chain is built from TRBV11-2 and TRBJ1-2; D is possibly TRBD1 (6 bases). The CDR3 length is 14 residues. Germline values: CDR1 SGHAT, CDR2 FQNNGV. With 5 bases removed from V and 7 bases from J, the gap between germline ends came to 17 bases.

The chain is built from TRBV7-3 and TRBJ2-7, with D maybe TRBD2 (5 bases). Trimming stripped 2 bases from V and 4 bases from J, with 15 bases between. Germline lookup yields CDR1 SGHTA and CDR2 FQGTGA. The CDR3 extends over 15 amino acids. The CDR3 region is CASSLLLQSGYEQYF. The CDR3 DNA reads as TGTGCCAGCAGCTTACTTCTGCAGTCGGGATACGAGCAGTACTTC.

This sequence joins TRBV7-9 and TRBJ2-5, with 12 bases matching TRBD2. The CDR3 consists of 16 residues. Germline CDR1 reads SEHNR; CDR2 reads FQNEAQ (reference sequence). With V trimmed by 4 bases and J by 4 bases, 7 bases remained unmatched. The CDR3 here is CASSSAPTSGRETQYF. DNA for the CDR3: TGTGCCAGCAGCTCCGCGCCGACTAGCGGGAGAGAGACCCAGTACTTC.

V gene TRBV6-6 combines with J gene TRBJ2-1; weak D call: TRBD1 (5 bases). From germline, CDR1 is MNHNY and CDR2 SVGAGI (reference sequence). The length of the CDR3 is 14 residues. V gave up 7 bases and J gave up 7 bases, with 17 bases separating them. CDR3 loop: CASNTGYSPNEQFF. In nucleotides, the CDR3 is TGTGCCAGCAATACAGGATATTCTCCTAATGAGCAGTTCTTC.

The genes are TRBV6-5 and TRBJ2-2, with 7 bases aligning to TRBD2. The germline V gene has CDR1 MNHEY and CDR2 SVGAGI. V shed 5 bases, J shed 4 bases, and the junction held 4 bases outside the gene matches. There are 14 residues in the CDR3. As DNA, the CDR3 is TGTGCCAGCAGTAGCGGGGTGGGCACCGGGGAGCTGTTTTTT. Its translation is CASSSGVGTGELFF.

The gene calls are TRBV4-1 and TRBJ2-1, with TRBD1 as a possible D gene (6 bases). Trimming shortened V by 2 bases and J by 4 bases, and 12 bases separated the two germline ends. Looked up from germline, CDR1 is MGHRA and CDR2 is YSYEKL. The CDR3 has 15 amino acids. In DNA, the CDR3 is TGCGCCAGCAGCCAAAGCCGGGACATTTACAATGAGCAGTTCTTC. Translation: CASSQSRDIYNEQFF.

The chain recombines TRBV11-2 with TRBJ2-1; D unclear. V was clipped by 5 bases and J by 8 bases, with 10 bases between them. Germline V CDR1 and CDR2: SGHAT, FQNNGV. CDR3 length equals 12 residues. The CDR3 spells CASSPDRDEQFF. CDR3 DNA: TGTGCCAGCAGCCCTGACCGGGATGAGCAGTTCTTC.

This chain links TRBV6-4 with TRBJ1-4; D gene ambiguous. Per germline, CDR1 MRHNA and CDR2 SNTAGT. The CDR3 contains 13 residues. Trimming left V 0 bases short and J 13 bases short, with 12 bases between. CDR3 residues: CASSDSAEGRLFF. The CDR3 DNA sequence: TGTGCCAGCAGTGACTCTGCGGAGGGCAGACTGTTTTTT.

A single count supports this clone. A junction end diverges from the germline sequence, so it may reflect a read error. The sample holds other DNA sequences that translate to the same CDR3. This chain connects TRBV29-1 to TRBJ1-3; D gene ambiguous. Looked up from germline, CDR1 is SQVTM and CDR2 is ANQGSEA. This CDR3 contains 13 residues. This CDR3 reads CSVVSLSGNTIYF. The CDR3 bases are TGCAGCGTTGTTAGCCTCTCTGGGAACACCATATATTTT.

This clone was counted a few times. This chain joins TRBV27 and TRBJ2-1; a weak D match, TRBD2 (7 bases). From germline, CDR1 is MNHEY and CDR2 SMNVEV (reference sequence). CDR3 length: 15 amino acids. V lost 0 bases and J 9 bases, leaving 15 bases between the germline ends. Written as DNA, the CDR3 is TGTGCCAGCAGTTTATCGATAAACGGGGGGCGTGAGCAGTTCTTC. As protein: CASSLSINGGREQFF.

The chain couples TRBV5-6 to TRBJ2-7; TRBD2 is a possible D gene (5 bases). Germline lookup yields CDR1 SGHDT and CDR2 YYEEEE. Deletions cut 1 base from V and 2 bases from J, with 16 bases between. This CDR3 has 16 residues. The CDR3 loop is CASSLSRTHLTYEQYF. DNA of the CDR3: TGTGCCAGCAGCTTGTCTCGGACTCACCTAACCTACGAGCAGTACTTC.

The chain employs TRBV30 and TRBJ2-3; 14 nucleotides align to TRBD2. J gave up 5 bases and V 7 bases, and 2 bases lay outside the gene matches. Germline V gene sequence: CDR1 GTSNPN, CDR2 SVGIG (reference sequence). This CDR3 has 13 amino acids. The CDR3 loop reads CASGLAGGDTQYF. In DNA form, the CDR3 reads TGTGCCTCCGGACTAGCGGGGGGAGATACGCAGTATTTT.

The chain uses TRBV19 and TRBJ1-1; D is possibly TRBD1 (5 bases). V was clipped by 7 bases and J by 4 bases, with 10 bases between them. In germline, CDR1 is LNHDA, CDR2 SQIVND (reference sequence). This CDR3 is 12 amino acids long. CDR3 DNA sequence: TGTGCCAGTAAGTATAGGGGCACTGAAGCTTTCTTT. Translating it yields CASKYRGTEAFF.

The J gene is TRBJ1-1, the V gene TRBV4-2; no firm D call. V dropped 3 bases and J dropped 1 base, with 6 bases sitting between them. Germline V CDR1 and CDR2: LGHNA, YNFKEQ. The CDR3 is made up of 13 amino acids. CDR3 protein: CASSHHGNTEAFF. CDR3 bases: TGTGCCAGCAGCCACCACGGGAACACTGAAGCTTTCTTT.

V is TRBV7-8 and J is TRBJ1-5, with a possible D match to TRBD1 (6 bases). Trimming cost V 5 bases and J 6 bases, with 20 bases left between them. Germline V gene sequence: CDR1 SGHVS, CDR2 FQNEAQ. CDR3 length: 16 amino acids. The CDR3 here is CASSVRFTSTGQPQHF. In nucleotides, the CDR3 is TGTGCCAGCAGCGTACGATTTACATCGACAGGTCAGCCCCAGCATTTT.

This clone came up a few times. In DNA, the CDR3 is TGTGCCAGCAGTTTGATAGCGGGGATAGATACGCAGTATTTT. As protein: CASSLIAGIDTQYF. V is TRBV27 and J is TRBJ2-3; 8 bases agree with TRBD2. Germline V gene sequence: CDR1 MNHEY, CDR2 SMNVEV (reference sequence). This CDR3 contains 14 residues. J was trimmed by 5 bases and V by 3 bases; bases with no gene match: 4.

This clone was recorded a few times. The V gene is TRBV7-2, the J gene TRBJ2-7; unclear D gene. The CDR3 has 12 amino acids. The V and J ends lost 2 bases and 3 bases respectively, with 5 bases between them. In germline, CDR1 is SGHTA, CDR2 FQGNSA. The CDR3 loop reads CASSLNLYEQYF. The DNA for the CDR3 is TGTGCCAGCAGCTTAAATCTCTACGAGCAGTACTTC. The whole variable domain, remainder taken from reference TRBV7-2 and TRBJ2-7, is GAGVSQSPSNKVTEKGKDVELRCDPISGHTALYWYRQSLGQGLEFLIYFQGNSAPDKSGLPSDRFSAERTGGSVSTLTIQRTQQEDSAVYLCASSLNLYEQYFGPGTRLTVT.

This clone was counted a few times. The V call is TRBV7-8, the J call TRBJ2-1, with TRBD2 matching 10 bases. The CDR3 sequence is 17 residues long. V was clipped by 4 bases and J by 8 bases; unmatched bases: 14. In germline, CDR1 is SGHVS, CDR2 FQNEAQ. CDR3 nucleotide sequence: TGTGCCAGCAGCTCCCCGTCCAGCGGGAGGGTGATAGATGAGCAGTTCTTC. Amino acids: CASSSPSSGRVIDEQFF.

By frequency in the sample, this clone is medium-sized. This rearrangement joins TRBV6-5 to TRBJ1-6, with D tentatively TRBD1 (6 bases). CDR3 length: 15 amino acids. V shed 5 bases and J shed 7 bases, with 15 bases lying between them. The V gene's germline CDR1 is MNHEY and CDR2 SVGAGI. The CDR3 loop reads CASSPRGPTNSPLHF. In nucleotides, the CDR3 is TGTGCCAGCAGTCCCAGGGGCCCTACAAATTCACCCCTCCACTTT.

This chain uses TRBV6-5 with TRBJ1-1, with D perhaps TRBD1 (6 bases). Germline CDR1 is MNHEY and CDR2 is SVGAGI. CDR3 length equals 12 residues. V gave up 5 bases and J gave up 8 bases, with 12 bases separating them. CDR3 DNA: TGTGCCAGCAGTCACACAGGGTTAGAAGCTTTCTTT. Residues: CASSHTGLEAFF.

The rearrangement links TRBV27 to TRBJ2-1; D may be TRBD1 (6 bases). V was cut by 5 bases and J by 2 bases, with 19 bases left in between. The CDR3 consists of 17 residues. CDR1 and CDR2 (germline): MNHEY, SMNVEV (reference sequence). As DNA, the CDR3 is TGTGCCAGCAGTGTGCAGGGGCCACAAGGTCCCTACAATGAGCAGTTCTTC. Its translation: CASSVQGPQGPYNEQFF.

The rearrangement links TRBV27 to TRBJ1-5; no clear D. Germline V CDR1 and CDR2: MNHEY, SMNVEV (reference sequence). The germline V and J ends were trimmed by 6 bases and 2 bases, with 11 bases remaining between them. The CDR3 length is 14 residues. The CDR3 reads CASSWAQGNQPQHF. The CDR3 DNA reads TGTGCCAGCAGCTGGGCCCAGGGCAATCAGCCCCAGCATTTT.

In this sample, this clone turned up a few times. V is TRBV4-1 and J is TRBJ1-4, with D possibly TRBD1 on 6 matching bases. The CDR3 is 21 amino acids. Germline V gene lookup returns CDR1 MGHRA and CDR2 YSYEKL. V gave up 0 bases and J gave up 0 bases, with 23 bases separating them. The CDR3 sequence: CASSQEAGAVAATSTNEKLFF. In DNA, the CDR3 is TGCGCCAGCAGCCAAGAAGCAGGGGCGGTGGCAGCTACCTCAACTAATGAAAAACTGTTTTTT.

The J gene is TRBJ2-3, the V gene TRBV5-1; no clear D. Germline V lookup: CDR1 SGHRS, CDR2 YFSETQ. The CDR3 is 14 amino acids. V was trimmed by 2 bases and J by 2 bases, leaving 9 bases between them. CDR3 residues: CASSFRVLTDTQYF. In nucleotides, the CDR3 is TGCGCCAGCAGCTTCCGGGTCCTCACAGATACGCAGTATTTT. Full variable domain (missing parts from reference TRBV5-1 and TRBJ2-3): KAGVTQTPRYLIKTRGQQVTLSCSPISGHRSVSWYQQTPGQGLQFLFEYFSETQRNKGNFPGRFSGRQFSNSRSEMNVSTLELGDSALYLCASSFRVLTDTQYFGPGTRLTVL.